The 14 T cell receptor beta chains in this list originate from one sample, sequenced in a study of T-cell memory formation after mild COVID-19 (dated by TCRdb to the early 2020s). Library preparation employed 5' RACE. The sample was run on an Illumina NovaSeq 6000. The public reads were reanalyzed by TCRdb: fastp trimming at Q25, MiXCR alignment, in-frame beta chains only. Identical CDR3 proteins give one entry, which carries the most common genes and DNA. The sample table contains roughly 410,000 distinct CDR3 sequences; only one count was recorded for 20% to 25% of them. The ten largest clones take up around 9.5% of the sample. The sample comprised PBMCs or a T cell subset sorted from them (not recorded which). The receptors here all came from an adult woman who had mild COVID-19 (a few samples of this study predate the infection). The sample titles of this study are shuffled in the database, so cell type and time point are left out; the donor was told from shared clones.

This chain connects TRBV4-2 to TRBJ2-3, with 11 positions matching TRBD2. CDR1 and CDR2 from the germline V gene are LGHNA and YNFKEQ. V trimming: 1 base; J trimming: 2 bases; junction bases outside the gene matches: 2. The CDR3 spans 16 residues. CDR3 coding DNA: TGTGCCAGCAGCCAAGCACTAGCGGGGGTCACAGATACGCAGTATTTT. Translating it yields CASSQALAGVTDTQYF.

This chain connects TRBV6-5 to TRBJ2-1, with a tentative D call TRBD1 (6 bases). This CDR3 has 13 residues. Trimming took off 2 bases at V and 10 bases at J, with 12 bases between the two ends. Germline assignment: CDR1 MNHEY and CDR2 SVGAGI. The CDR3 sequence is CASSYEQRGEQFF. The CDR3 region has the DNA TGTGCCAGCAGTTACGAGCAGAGGGGGGAGCAGTTCTTC.

CDR3 sequence (DNA): TGTGCCAGCAGCGGGGTCACCCTCTCTGGAAACACCATATATTTT. This sequence encodes CASSGVTLSGNTIYF. The chain links TRBV9 to TRBJ1-3; D is uncertain. Germline loops: CDR1 SGDLS, CDR2 YYNGEE. The germline V and J ends were trimmed by 3 bases and 0 bases, with 10 bases remaining between them. The CDR3 has 15 residues.

This clonotype has at least ten counts. V is TRBV5-1 and J is TRBJ2-2, with TRBD1 identical over 9 bases. CDR3 length: 14 amino acids. CDR1 is SGHRS, CDR2 YFSETQ, per germline. V shed 3 bases and J 4 bases; nucleotides not matched to a gene: 1. The DNA of the CDR3 is TGCGCCAGCAGCTGGGGACAGGGCACCGGGGAGCTGTTTTTT. Translating it yields CASSWGQGTGELFF.

In this sample, this clonotype turned up a few times. This sequence joins TRBV19 and TRBJ2-4, with 7 positions matching TRBD1. CDR1 is LNHDA, CDR2 SQIVND, per germline (reference sequence). The CDR3 totals 12 residues. The V and J ends lost 7 bases and 9 bases, in that order; junction bases with no gene match: 6. CDR3: CASTADRAIQYF. In nucleotides, the CDR3 is TGTGCCAGTACCGCAGACAGGGCCATTCAGTACTTC.

The chain joins TRBV6-6 to TRBJ1-1, with 9 bases aligning to TRBD1. The J segment lost 5 bases and the V segment lost 6 bases, leaving 19 bases of the junction unmatched. The germline gives CDR1 MNHNY, CDR2 SVGAGI (reference sequence). CDR3 length equals 18 residues. DNA for the CDR3: TGTGCCAGCAGCCCCGGTCTTACGGGACAGGGTCAAGCGACTGAAGCTTTCTTT. This translates into CASSPGLTGQGQATEAFF.

The chain carries TRBV6-6 and TRBJ2-2; 10 bases line up with TRBD1. The V gene end was trimmed by 5 bases and the J gene end by 4 bases; junction bases not matched to a gene: 16. The CDR3 sequence is 19 residues long. The V gene's germline CDR1 is MNHNY and CDR2 SVGAGI (reference sequence). The CDR3 protein is CASSLEERTGTGVTGELFF. CDR3 in DNA: TGTGCCAGCAGTCTCGAAGAGAGGACCGGGACAGGGGTCACCGGGGAGCTGTTTTTT.

The J gene is TRBJ2-7, the V gene TRBV5-1, with D possibly being TRBD1 or TRBD2 (5 bases each). The CDR3 sequence is 14 residues long. Trimming shortened V by 0 bases and J by 3 bases, and 10 bases separated the two germline ends. The germline V gene encodes CDR1 SGHRS and CDR2 YFSETQ. This CDR3 reads CASSLVGTDYEQYF. Written as DNA, the CDR3 is TGCGCCAGCAGCTTGGTCGGGACCGACTACGAGCAGTACTTC.

This chain links TRBV7-2 with TRBJ1-4; no clear D gene. CDR3 length: 16 amino acids. The V end was cut by 5 bases, the J end by 7 bases, with 20 bases between. The germline V gene encodes CDR1 SGHTA and CDR2 FQGNSA. CDR3 residues: CASSPWRRSSGEKLFF. The CDR3 DNA sequence: TGTGCCAGCAGCCCTTGGCGGCGTTCATCGGGTGAAAAACTGTTTTTT.

This clonotype came up a few times. This sequence joins TRBV5-6 and TRBJ1-2; D gene uncertain. The CDR3 consists of 15 residues. CDR1 is SGHDT, CDR2 YYEEEE, per germline. V dropped 4 bases and J dropped 0 bases, with 13 bases sitting between them. The CDR3 coding sequence is TGTGCCAGCAGCCCCCTGGAGAGCTCTAACTATGGCTACACCTTC. Its translation: CASSPLESSNYGYTF. Filled out from reference TRBV5-6 and TRBJ1-2, the complete variable domain reads DAGVTQSPTHLIKTRGQQVTLRCSPKSGHDTVSWYQQALGQGPQFIFQYYEEEERQRGNFPDRFSGHQFPNYSSELNVNALLLGDSALYLCASSPLESSNYGYTFGSGTRLTVV.

Only a few counts were recorded for this clonotype. The rearrangement links TRBV4-1 to TRBJ2-7; 9 nucleotides line up with TRBD2. The CDR3 is 15 amino acids. CDR1 is MGHRA and CDR2 is YSYEKL in the germline V gene. V shed 2 bases and J 1 base; nucleotides not matched to a gene: 3. The CDR3: CASSQFLAGSYEQYF. CDR3 sequence (DNA): TGCGCCAGCAGCCAATTTCTAGCGGGGTCCTACGAGCAGTACTTC.

This clonotype was observed many times. The rearrangement joins TRBV20-1 to TRBJ2-5, with D uncertain. This CDR3 comprises 11 residues. Trimming took off 0 bases at V and 7 bases at J, with 6 bases between the two ends. Germline CDR1 DFQATT, CDR2 SNEGSKA (reference sequence). This CDR3 is CSARESLTQYF. CDR3 in DNA: TGCAGTGCTAGAGAAAGTCTGACCCAGTACTTC.

The chain has TRBV7-9 and TRBJ1-6; D remains ambiguous. The V and J ends lost 1 base and 10 bases respectively, with 8 bases between them. There are 13 residues in the CDR3. The V gene's germline CDR1 is SEHNR and CDR2 FQNEAQ (reference sequence). CDR3 sequence (DNA): TGTGCCAGCAGCTTAGAATTGCACTCACCCCTCCACTTT. Translated: CASSLELHSPLHF.

Only a few counts were recorded for this clonotype. This chain uses TRBV5-1 with TRBJ1-4; TRBD1 is a possible D gene (6 bases). This CDR3 has 15 residues. Germline V gene data show CDR1 as SGHRS and CDR2 as YFSETQ. Trimming took 3 bases from V and 7 from J, leaving 16 bases between them. For the CDR3, the DNA is TGCGCCAGCAGCTCATCCAGGGGAATGAGTGAAAAACTGTTTTTT. This encodes CASSSSRGMSEKLFF.